A selection of T cell receptor beta chains follows, all from one sample in a study of vaccination effects on CD4 cells after COVID-19. These TCRs are of unknown antigen specificity. Generated by immunoSEQ multiplex PCR, the TCRdb table keeps only in-frame clones and is missing some. The table records about 65,000 clones, 65% to 85% of them present only once. The sequenced sample was CD4+ T cells from PBMCs cultured with HCoV-NL63 spike peptides, obtained before COVID-19 vaccination. The source of these receptors is a human donor who received a COVID-19 vaccine. Each CDR3 is given with its conserved first and last residue. D genes are given only for firm matches. The listing skips clone size in some rows; elsewhere it reads once, few, many or a size class.

v_call: TRBV24-1; clone_size: .; d_call: .; cdr3_length: 14; j_call: TRBJ2-1; cdr3_nt: TGTGCCACCAGTGATTTTGGGCTATACAATGAGCAGTTCTTC; cdr3_aa: CATSDFGLYNEQFF
v_call: TRBV11-2; clone_size: .; d_call: TRBD2; cdr3_length: 19; j_call: TRBJ2-3; cdr3_nt: TGTGCCAGCAGCTTTTTCCTAGCGGGGGGCCCCCTCGTTGGAGATACGCAGTATTTT; cdr3_aa: CASSFFLAGGPLVGDTQYF
v_call: TRBV19; clone_size: .; d_call: TRBD1; cdr3_length: 15; j_call: TRBJ1-1; cdr3_nt: TGTGCCAGTCACACTCGACAGGGGCCCAACACTGAAGCTTTCTTT; cdr3_aa: CASHTRQGPNTEAFF
v_call: TRBV6-5; clone_size: .; d_call: .; cdr3_length: 14; j_call: TRBJ1-1; cdr3_nt: TGTGCCAGCAGTACGGTGGCAGCGAACACTGAAGCTTTCTTT; cdr3_aa: CASSTVAANTEAFF
v_call: TRBV18; clone_size: .; d_call: .; cdr3_length: 20; j_call: TRBJ1-3; cdr3_nt: TGTGCCAGCTCACCGGATTGGGGCCGAGGGAGAAAAAACTCTGGAAACACCATATATTTT; cdr3_aa: CASSPDWGRGRKNSGNTIYF
v_call: TRBV18; clone_size: .; d_call: .; cdr3_length: 12; j_call: TRBJ2-3; cdr3_nt: TGTGCCAGCTCACCGACACCAGATACGCAGTATTTT; cdr3_aa: CASSPTPDTQYF
v_call: TRBV3-1/TRBV3-2; clone_size: few; d_call: TRBD1; cdr3_length: 14; j_call: TRBJ1-2; cdr3_nt: TGTGCCAGCAGCCAAGTCCCAGGGGGCGTAGGCTACACCTTC; cdr3_aa: CASSQVPGGVGYTF
v_call: TRBV5-1; clone_size: .; d_call: .; cdr3_length: 13; j_call: TRBJ1-1; cdr3_nt: TGCGCCAGCAGCTTGGGACGGAACACTGAAGCTTTCTTT; cdr3_aa: CASSLGRNTEAFF
v_call: TRBV6-4; clone_size: .; d_call: TRBD1; cdr3_length: 15; j_call: TRBJ1-3; cdr3_nt: TGTGCCAGCAGGTGGACAGGGCTGCCTGGAAACACCATATATTTT; cdr3_aa: CASRWTGLPGNTIYF
v_call: TRBV9; clone_size: .; d_call: TRBD2; cdr3_length: 17; j_call: TRBJ2-3; cdr3_nt: TGTGCCAGCAGCGAAAGAGGACTAGCGGGGGGCACAGATACGCAGTATTTT; cdr3_aa: CASSERGLAGGTDTQYF
v_call: TRBV12-3/TRBV12-4; clone_size: few; d_call: TRBD2; cdr3_length: 13; j_call: TRBJ2-3; cdr3_nt: TGTGCCAGCAAGTTAGCGGGGGGTGATACGCAGTATTTT; cdr3_aa: CASKLAGGDTQYF
v_call: TRBV18; clone_size: .; d_call: .; cdr3_length: 13; j_call: TRBJ1-4; cdr3_nt: TGTGCCAGCTCGGTCAGTCGGGATGAAAAACTGTTTTTT; cdr3_aa: CASSVSRDEKLFF
v_call: TRBV4-1; clone_size: .; d_call: TRBD1; cdr3_length: 17; j_call: TRBJ2-2; cdr3_nt: TGCGCCAGCAGCCAGATAAAGACAGGGTGGAACACCGGGGAGCTGTTTTTT; cdr3_aa: CASSQIKTGWNTGELFF
v_call: TRBV27; clone_size: .; d_call: .; cdr3_length: 14; j_call: TRBJ1-1; cdr3_nt: TGTGCCAGCAGTTCGTGGGGGGGGAACACTGAAGCTTTCTTT; cdr3_aa: CASSSWGGNTEAFF
v_call: TRBV2; clone_size: .; d_call: .; cdr3_length: 13; j_call: TRBJ2-3; cdr3_nt: TGTGCCACCCAAAGGGACAGCACAGATACGCAGTATTTT; cdr3_aa: CATQRDSTDTQYF
v_call: TRBV11-2; clone_size: .; d_call: .; cdr3_length: 12; j_call: TRBJ2-5; cdr3_nt: TGTGCCAGCACCCTTGGAGGAGAGACCCAGTACTTC; cdr3_aa: CASTLGGETQYF
v_call: TRBV5-6; clone_size: .; d_call: TRBD2; cdr3_length: 18; j_call: TRBJ2-2; cdr3_nt: TGTGCCAGCAGATATGGACTAGCGGGGGGGCAGGTGACCGGGGAGCTGTTTTTT; cdr3_aa: CASRYGLAGGQVTGELFF
v_call: TRBV30; clone_size: .; d_call: TRBD1; cdr3_length: 14; j_call: TRBJ1-6; cdr3_nt: TGTGCCTGGAGGTTGGACAGGGGGAATTCACCCCTCCACTTT; cdr3_aa: CAWRLDRGNSPLHF
v_call: TRBV7-8; clone_size: once; d_call: TRBD1; cdr3_length: 14; j_call: TRBJ1-2; cdr3_nt: TGTGCCAGCAGCTTACAGGGGGGAAACTATGGCTACACCTTC; cdr3_aa: CASSLQGGNYGYTF
v_call: TRBV18; clone_size: .; d_call: .; cdr3_length: 15; j_call: TRBJ1-3; cdr3_nt: TGTGCCAGCTCACCCTCCTCCTACTCTGGAAACACCATATATTTT; cdr3_aa: CASSPSSYSGNTIYF
v_call: TRBV2; clone_size: few; d_call: TRBD1; cdr3_length: 14; j_call: TRBJ2-2; cdr3_nt: TGTGCCAGCAGTGTCCAGGGGGCCGCCGGGGAGCTGTTTTTT; cdr3_aa: CASSVQGAAGELFF
v_call: TRBV2; clone_size: .; d_call: .; cdr3_length: 13; j_call: TRBJ2-5; cdr3_nt: TGTGCCAGCACAGAGGGGGGCCAAGAGACCCAGTACTTC; cdr3_aa: CASTEGGQETQYF
v_call: TRBV19; clone_size: .; d_call: TRBD1; cdr3_length: 16; j_call: TRBJ2-5; cdr3_nt: TGTGCCAGTAGTGGAGGCCCCCGGACAGGGGAAGAGACCCAGTACTTC; cdr3_aa: CASSGGPRTGEETQYF
v_call: TRBV7-6; clone_size: .; d_call: .; cdr3_length: 12; j_call: TRBJ2-5; cdr3_nt: TGTGCCAGCAGCCAGGGGGGAGGGACCCAGTACTTC; cdr3_aa: CASSQGGGTQYF
v_call: TRBV4-1; clone_size: .; d_call: .; cdr3_length: 14; j_call: TRBJ2-3; cdr3_nt: TGCGCCAGCAGCCAAGAAGACATCACCGATACGCAGTATTTT; cdr3_aa: CASSQEDITDTQYF
v_call: TRBV6-6; clone_size: .; d_call: TRBD1; cdr3_length: 15; j_call: TRBJ2-2; cdr3_nt: TGTGCCAGCAGCAAGACAGGGGGGGACACCGGGGAGCTGTTTTTT; cdr3_aa: CASSKTGGDTGELFF
v_call: TRBV7-9; clone_size: few; d_call: .; cdr3_length: 16; j_call: TRBJ1-3; cdr3_nt: TGTGCCAGCAGCTTAGCCAGGGCGAGCTCTGGAAACACCATATATTTT; cdr3_aa: CASSLARASSGNTIYF
v_call: TRBV5-3; clone_size: few; d_call: .; cdr3_length: 16; j_call: TRBJ2-5; cdr3_nt: TGTGCCAGAAGCTTGTGTACTAGACCACCCCAAGAGACCCAGTACTTC; cdr3_aa: CARSLCTRPPQETQYF
v_call: TRBV12-5; clone_size: .; d_call: .; cdr3_length: 16; j_call: TRBJ2-2; cdr3_nt: TGTGCTAGTGGCGCTAAACAGAGGAGGAACACCGGGGAGCTGTTTTTT; cdr3_aa: CASGAKQRRNTGELFF
v_call: TRBV28; clone_size: .; d_call: .; cdr3_length: 12; j_call: TRBJ1-1; cdr3_nt: TGTGCCAGCAGTTTAGTACGGACTGAAGCTTTCTTT; cdr3_aa: CASSLVRTEAFF
v_call: TRBV28; clone_size: few; d_call: .; cdr3_length: 16; j_call: TRBJ1-5; cdr3_nt: TGTGCCAGCAGTCCTACGGCGGGTGTTAGCAATCAGCCCCAGCATTTT; cdr3_aa: CASSPTAGVSNQPQHF
v_call: TRBV2; clone_size: .; d_call: TRBD1; cdr3_length: 15; j_call: TRBJ1-4; cdr3_nt: TGTGCCAGCAGGGGACAGGGGCCAGCTAATGAAAAACTGTTTTTT; cdr3_aa: CASRGQGPANEKLFF
v_call: TRBV5-1; clone_size: .; d_call: .; cdr3_length: 14; j_call: TRBJ2-5; cdr3_nt: TGCGCCAGCAGCTTTGGCGCATTTCAAGAGACCCAGTACTTC; cdr3_aa: CASSFGAFQETQYF
v_call: TRBV19; clone_size: .; d_call: .; cdr3_length: 18; j_call: TRBJ2-6; cdr3_nt: TGTGCCAGTAGGGCCTTCGAGGGCATTCGCTCTGGGGCCAACGTCCTGACTTTC; cdr3_aa: CASRAFEGIRSGANVLTF
v_call: TRBV24-1; clone_size: .; d_call: .; cdr3_length: 15; j_call: TRBJ2-3; cdr3_nt: TGTGCCACCAGTGACCCTAGGACAGAGACAGATACGCAGTATTTT; cdr3_aa: CATSDPRTETDTQYF
v_call: TRBV21-1; clone_size: .; d_call: .; cdr3_length: 17; j_call: TRBJ2-5; cdr3_nt: TGTGCCAGCAGCAAAACCGGTAGGGAGAAGTACCAAGAGACCCAGTACTTC; cdr3_aa: CASSKTGREKYQETQYF
v_call: TRBV19; clone_size: .; d_call: .; cdr3_length: 14; j_call: TRBJ1-1; cdr3_nt: TGTGCCAGTAGTGGGAGGACAGTGAACACTGAAGCTTTCTTT; cdr3_aa: CASSGRTVNTEAFF
v_call: TRBV11-1; clone_size: .; d_call: TRBD1; cdr3_length: 16; j_call: TRBJ1-4; cdr3_nt: TGTGCCAGCAGTTCCATCGGGACAGGGATAATGAAAGGGGTGTTTTTT; cdr3_aa: CASSSIGTGIMKGVFF
v_call: TRBV5-1; clone_size: .; d_call: TRBD1; cdr3_length: 15; j_call: TRBJ1-4; cdr3_nt: TGCGCCAGCAGCCCAACAGGGGATACTAATGAAAAACTGTTTTTT; cdr3_aa: CASSPTGDTNEKLFF
v_call: TRBV9; clone_size: once; d_call: .; cdr3_length: 15; j_call: TRBJ1-5; cdr3_nt: TGTGCCAGCAGCGCCGGGACGATTAGCAATCAGCCCCAGCATTTT; cdr3_aa: CASSAGTISNQPQHF
v_call: TRBV3-1/TRBV3-2; clone_size: .; d_call: .; cdr3_length: 14; j_call: TRBJ1-2; cdr3_nt: TGTGCCAGCAGCCCCGCGGCGGTTGCGCATGGCTACACCTTC; cdr3_aa: CASSPAAVAHGYTF
v_call: TRBV7-2; clone_size: .; d_call: TRBD1; cdr3_length: 15; j_call: TRBJ2-3; cdr3_nt: TGTGCCAGCAGCTCCTCACAGGGGGCAGCAGATACGCAGTATTTT; cdr3_aa: CASSSSQGAADTQYF
v_call: TRBV27; clone_size: few; d_call: .; cdr3_length: 15; j_call: TRBJ1-1; cdr3_nt: TGTGCCAGCAGTTTGAATTACGGCATGAACACTGAAGCTTTCTTT; cdr3_aa: CASSLNYGMNTEAFF